Shown below are 21 T cell receptor beta chains from a single sample sequenced in a study of PD-1 blockade in classical Hodgkin lymphoma. The time point here: cycle 4 day 1 (C4D1), after 5 to 7 weeks of nivolumab. Relapse after autologous stem cell transplantation occurred in every patient, and brentuximab vedotin exposure varied. Negative selection with magnets was how CD8+ T cells were isolated from the thawed PBMCs. Only in-frame clones appear in the TCRdb table, and some are missing; sequencing was by immunoSEQ multiplex PCR. The sample carries roughly 19,000 clones, about 87% recorded once. The sequencing used CD8+ T cells from blood, collected before the fourth cycle of nivolumab. The receptors here all came from a human donor with classical Hodgkin lymphoma.

The chain combines TRBV5-6 with TRBJ2-7; 12 nucleotides align to TRBD2. CDR1 SGHDT and CDR2 YYEEEE come from the germline V gene. The CDR3 extends over 17 amino acids. J lost 1 base, V lost 4 bases, and 9 bases had no gene match. The CDR3 sequence is CASSPGLAGRTSYEQYF. CDR3 nucleotide sequence: TGTGCCAGCAGCCCAGGACTAGCGGGAAGAACTTCCTACGAGCAGTACTTC.

The rearrangement links TRBV10-3 to TRBJ2-5, with a weak D call TRBD1 (5 bases). Trimming removed 0 bases from V and 1 base from J, with 9 bases in between. The CDR3 is made up of 15 amino acids. Germline V CDR1 and CDR2: ENHRY, SYGVKD. The CDR3 here is CAISESIRVQETQYF. In DNA form, the CDR3 reads TGTGCCATCAGTGAGTCGATCAGGGTCCAAGAGACCCAGTACTTC.

The genes are TRBV9 and TRBJ2-2; D remains unclear. Deletions cut 0 bases from V and 0 bases from J, with 6 bases between. Germline CDR1 reads SGDLS; CDR2 reads YYNGEE. The CDR3 has 15 residues. The CDR3 DNA follows: TGTGCCAGCAGCGTAGATAGCTCGAACACCGGGGAGCTGTTTTTT. Its protein product is CASSVDSSNTGELFF.

The chain recombines TRBV11-3 with TRBJ2-7, with D perhaps TRBD2 (6 bases). This CDR3 spans 16 amino acids. Per the germline V gene, CDR1 is SGHNT and CDR2 is YENEEA. V was trimmed by 0 bases and J by 6 bases, leaving 18 bases between them. In nucleotides, the CDR3 is TGTGCCAGCAGCTTAGATGTGGAGGGGCGAAAGGGCGAGCAGTACTTC. Translating it yields CASSLDVEGRKGEQYF.

V is TRBV30 and J is TRBJ2-1, with D perhaps assigned TRBD1 or TRBD2 (5 bases each). The CDR3 is made up of 11 amino acids. The germline V gene has CDR1 GTSNPN and CDR2 SVGIG (reference sequence). V lost 2 bases to trimming and J lost 7 bases, with 6 bases between them. CDR3 residues: CAWSWGNEQFF. DNA for the CDR3: TGTGCCTGGAGTTGGGGGAATGAGCAGTTCTTC.

In this sample, this clone turned up once. The J gene is TRBJ2-1, the V gene TRBV9; 7 nucleotides align to TRBD1. The germline V gene encodes CDR1 SGDLS and CDR2 YYNGEE. The CDR3 loop spans 17 amino acids. Trimming cost V 4 bases and J 3 bases; bases outside gene matches: 13. The CDR3 DNA reads TGTGCCAGCAGCCCGAGCCCCGGGACAGCCATCTACAATGAGCAGTTCTTC. Protein sequence: CASSPSPGTAIYNEQFF.

The chain recombines TRBV13 with TRBJ2-4; 9 bases agree with TRBD2. This CDR3 comprises 16 residues. The V segment lost 4 bases and the J segment 0 bases; nucleotides outside the gene matches: 4. Germline V gene lookup returns CDR1 PRHDT and CDR2 FYEKMQ (reference sequence). CDR3 sequence (DNA): TGTGCCAGCAGCTCCCTAGCGGGAACAGCCAAAAACATTCAGTACTTC. Translating gives CASSSLAGTAKNIQYF.

This clone was seen only once. The chain recombines TRBV15 with TRBJ2-7; a weak D match, TRBD2 (6 bases). Germline values: CDR1 LNHNV, CDR2 YYDKDF (reference sequence). This CDR3 spans 14 amino acids. Trimming stripped 0 bases from V and 3 bases from J, with 9 bases between. CDR3 region: CATSRDRRDYEQYF. The CDR3 DNA sequence: TGTGCCACCAGCAGAGATCGGCGGGACTACGAGCAGTACTTC.

The V and J genes are TRBV28 and TRBJ2-7, with 9 bases matching TRBD1. This CDR3 has 14 amino acids. V shed 9 bases, J shed 3 bases, and the junction held 9 bases outside the gene matches. Per germline, CDR1 MDHEN and CDR2 SYDVKM. CDR3 coding DNA: TGTGCCAGTTGCCCGGGACAGGGAGGCTACGAGCAGTACTTC. Translating gives CASCPGQGGYEQYF.

The V and J genes are TRBV27 and TRBJ2-7; TRBD1 or TRBD2 may be the D gene (7 bases each). Between the trimmed V and J ends, which lost 2 bases and 6 bases, there was a span of 14 bases. Germline V gene sequence: CDR1 MNHEY, CDR2 SMNVEV (reference sequence). CDR3 length equals 14 residues. This chain's CDR3 is CASSLRQGGSEQYF. The DNA of the CDR3 is TGTGCCAGCAGTTTACGGCAGGGGGGGTCCGAGCAGTACTTC.

The chain combines TRBV5-1 with TRBJ1-4, with 7 bases identical to TRBD1. V trimming: 0 bases; J trimming: 4 bases; junction bases outside the gene matches: 15. This CDR3 contains 19 residues. In germline, CDR1 is SGHRS, CDR2 YFSETQ. This chain's CDR3 is CASSLGYYPLGQFNEKLFF. The CDR3 region has the DNA TGCGCCAGCAGCTTGGGTTATTACCCTCTGGGACAGTTTAATGAAAAACTGTTTTTT. Complete variable domain (other parts from reference TRBV5-1 and TRBJ1-4): KAGVTQTPRYLIKTRGQQVTLSCSPISGHRSVSWYQQTPGQGLQFLFEYFSETQRNKGNFPGRFSGRQFSNSRSEMNVSTLELGDSALYLCASSLGYYPLGQFNEKLFFGSGTQLSVL.

This chain uses TRBV9 with TRBJ2-1, with TRBD1 matching over 7 bases. The CDR3 runs 16 residues. Germline-derived CDR1 and CDR2 are SGDLS and YYNGEE. V lost 6 bases to trimming and J lost 1 base; unmatched junction nucleotides: 10. In DNA, the CDR3 is TGTGCCAGCACCCTAAGAGGGACAGCATCCTACAATGAGCAGTTCTTC. Translating it yields CASTLRGTASYNEQFF. Together with reference TRBV9 and TRBJ2-1, the CDR3 gives the full variable domain: DSGVTQTPKHLITATGQRVTLRCSPRSGDLSVYWYQQSLDQGLQFLIQYYNGEERAKGNILERFSAQQFPDLHSELNLSSLELGDSALYFCASTLRGTASYNEQFFGPGTRLTVL.

The chain recombines TRBV7-9 with TRBJ2-2; 10 bases match TRBD2. Per the germline V gene, CDR1 is SEHNR and CDR2 is FQNEAQ (reference sequence). There are 17 residues in the CDR3. Trimming took 1 base from V and 6 from J; bases not matched to a gene: 8. As DNA, the CDR3 is TGTGCCAGCAGCTTAGGAGCGGGAGGGCCAGTTGCCGGGGAGCTGTTTTTT. Translating gives CASSLGAGGPVAGELFF.

The chain has TRBV28 and TRBJ2-1; TRBD2 might be the D (6 bases). The V end was cut by 7 bases, the J end by 7 bases, with 20 bases between. CDR1 MDHEN and CDR2 SYDVKM come from the germline V gene. This CDR3 spans 15 amino acids. CDR3 DNA sequence: TGTGCCAGCATAGGGTCAGGAGGGGATGGGAATGAGCAGTTCTTC. Its translation is CASIGSGGDGNEQFF.

This clone appeared once. At the DNA level, this CDR3 is encoded by other sequences in the same sample as well. The chain carries TRBV9 and TRBJ1-2; 7 positions agree with TRBD1. The germline CDR1 and CDR2 sequences are SGDLS and YYNGEE. The J segment lost 6 bases and the V segment lost 0 bases, leaving 2 bases of the junction unmatched. The CDR3 extends over 13 amino acids. CDR3 loop: CASSVGQGDGYTF. CDR3 nucleotide sequence: TGTGCCAGCAGCGTAGGACAGGGTGATGGCTACACCTTC.

V and J are TRBV19 and TRBJ1-5, with TRBD1 as a possible D gene (6 bases). The CDR3 has 15 residues. Germline V gene sequence: CDR1 LNHDA, CDR2 SQIVND (reference sequence). Trimming pared 1 base from V and 0 bases from J, leaving 7 bases between. DNA of the CDR3: TGTGCCAGTAGTATAGGGACAGCTAGCAATCAGCCCCAGCATTTT. It specifies CASSIGTASNQPQHF.

The rearrangement joins TRBV2 to TRBJ2-7; D ambiguous. V was shortened by 10 bases and J by 6 bases, with 13 bases between the two germline ends. Germline V CDR1 and CDR2: SNHLY, FYNNEI. This CDR3 has 11 amino acids. The chain's CDR3 is CATHTVVEQYF. The CDR3 coding sequence is TGTGCCACCCATACTGTAGTCGAGCAGTACTTC. Looking up the rest from reference TRBV2 and TRBJ2-7 gives the full variable domain: EPEVTQTPSHQVTQMGQEVILRCVPISNHLYFYWYRQILGQKVEFLVSFYNNEISEKSEIFDDQFSVERPDGSNFTLKIRSTKLEDSAMYFCATHTVVEQYFGPGTRLTVT.

This clone was counted between two and nine times. The rearrangement joins TRBV7-9 to TRBJ2-1; 8 bases align to TRBD1. The CDR3 consists of 14 residues. Germline CDR1 SEHNR, CDR2 FQNEAQ (reference sequence). V lost 5 bases and J lost 4; bases outside the gene matches: 4. The CDR3 is CASSHRDRYNEQFF. The CDR3 DNA is TGTGCCAGCAGCCACCGGGACAGGTACAATGAGCAGTTCTTC.

This rearrangement joins TRBV21-1 to TRBJ2-1; TRBD1, the D gene given by the table, was not confirmed from the DNA. TRBV21-1 is assigned pseudogene status. The CDR3 sequence is 15 residues long. Here the CDR3 reads CASRYRGRAGFEQFF. The CDR3 DNA sequence: TGTGCCAGCAGGTACAGGGGGAGGGCCGGGTTTGAGCAGTTCTTC.

In its sample, this clone was seen a few times. The chain joins TRBV7-9 to TRBJ2-5; D might be TRBD2 (5 bases). The CDR3 sequence is 15 residues long. Germline CDR1 and CDR2: SEHNR and FQNEAQ (reference sequence). The V end lost 4 bases, the J end lost 5 bases, and 17 bases lay between the germline ends. CDR3 residues: CASSSPDDQRETQYF. CDR3 nucleotide sequence: TGTGCCAGCAGCTCACCCGACGACCAGCGGGAGACCCAGTACTTC.

J is TRBJ2-7 and V is TRBV5-1; D possibly corresponds to TRBD1 (7 bases). The CDR3 is 15 residues long. With 5 bases removed from V and 5 bases from J, the gap between germline ends came to 20 bases. Germline V lookup: CDR1 SGHRS, CDR2 YFSETQ. CDR3 nucleotides: TGCGCCAGCAGGTACAGGGGAGGCTTTGTTGACGAGCAGTACTTC. This sequence encodes CASRYRGGFVDEQYF.